These 17 T cell receptor beta chains were all obtained from the same sample, sequenced in a study of OX40 agonist ivuxolimab in advanced cancers. Data came from immunoSEQ multiplex PCR; TCRdb stores just in-frame clones and leaves some out. The sample lists tens of thousands of clones, roughly 80% occurring once. Specimen: CD4+ or CD8+ T cells sorted from blood, collected in a trial of the OX40 agonist ivuxolimab. These receptors were taken from an adult with an advanced solid tumor such as melanoma, head and neck, liver or kidney cancer.

This clone showed up just a few times. The V and J genes are TRBV19 and TRBJ1-5; 7 nucleotides line up with TRBD1. Germline CDR1 and CDR2: LNHDA and SQIVND (reference sequence). The CDR3 totals 14 residues. V trimming: 8 bases; J trimming: 7 bases; junction bases outside the gene matches: 11. Here the CDR3 reads CASHTGVRSQPQHF. CDR3 DNA: TGTGCCAGTCATACAGGGGTGAGATCGCAGCCCCAGCATTTT.

V is TRBV29-1 and J is TRBJ2-5; D unresolved. Per the germline V gene, CDR1 is SQVTM and CDR2 is ANQGSEA. CDR3 size: 12 residues. Deletions cut 6 bases from V and 5 bases from J, with 13 bases between. Here the CDR3 DNA reads TGCAGCGTGGCTTGGTCAGTCGAGACCCAGTACTTC. Residues: CSVAWSVETQYF.

The chain uses TRBV6-1 and TRBJ2-3; tentative D call: TRBD2 (6 bases). Trimming left V 2 bases short and J 2 bases short, with 17 bases between. This CDR3 is 17 amino acids long. CDR1 is MNHNS, CDR2 SASEGT, per germline. CDR3 loop: CASSERELGGNTDTQYF. Here the CDR3 DNA reads TGTGCCAGCAGTGAAAGGGAATTGGGGGGTAACACAGATACGCAGTATTTT.

The rearrangement joins TRBV11-2 to TRBJ1-2, with 10 bases that match TRBD1. Germline loops: CDR1 SGHAT, CDR2 FQNNGV. V lost 4 bases and J lost 4; bases outside the gene matches: 6. This CDR3 spans 15 amino acids. For the CDR3, the DNA is TGTGCCAGCAGCTCCGGGACAGGGGTGCCCTATGGCTACACCTTC. Its protein product is CASSSGTGVPYGYTF.

The chain has TRBV6-5 and TRBJ1-1; D is undetermined. V gave up 6 bases and J gave up 7 bases, with 12 bases separating them. Germline V gives CDR1 MNHEY, CDR2 SVGAGI. This CDR3 is 12 amino acids long. CDR3 region: CASSSTGGEAFF. CDR3 nucleotides: TGTGCCAGCAGCTCCACCGGAGGTGAAGCTTTCTTT.

This clone was seen once. This sequence joins TRBV7-7 and TRBJ2-5; D call uncertain. Germline values: CDR1 SSHAT, CDR2 FNYEAQ (reference sequence). V gave up 4 bases and J gave up 2 bases, with 8 bases separating them. This CDR3 is 13 amino acids long. CDR3 coding DNA: TGTGCCAGCAGCTCCGACGGGCAAGAGACCCAGTACTTC. The encoded protein is CASSSDGQETQYF.

The V and J genes are TRBV7-8 and TRBJ2-5; 12 nucleotides match TRBD2. This CDR3 has 18 amino acids. The junction had 13 bases not matched to a gene; V was cut back by 3 bases and J by 5 bases. The germline CDR1 and CDR2 sequences are SGHVS and FQNEAQ. CDR3 sequence (DNA): TGTGCCAGCAGCTTCCCCCGGGGGCTAGCGGGGGGGAAGGAGACCCAGTACTTC. Translating gives CASSFPRGLAGGKETQYF.

The chain recombines TRBV19 with TRBJ2-5; TRBD1 matches at 9 bases. V shed 7 bases, J shed 5 bases, and the junction held 5 bases outside the gene matches. Germline V CDR1 and CDR2: LNHDA, SQIVND (reference sequence). The CDR3 is made up of 13 amino acids. DNA of the CDR3: TGTGCCAGTAACACAGGGGGCTTGGAGACCCAGTACTTC. Amino acids: CASNTGGLETQYF.

In nucleotides, the CDR3 is TGTGCCAGTAGTATACCGGGGGGGGCTCTGAAGACCCAGTACTTC. Translating gives CASSIPGGALKTQYF. J is TRBJ2-5 and V is TRBV19; 8 nucleotides agree with TRBD2. Germline CDR1 LNHDA, CDR2 SQIVND (reference sequence). This CDR3 contains 15 residues. V was pared by 2 bases and J by 6 bases, with 8 bases of the junction left unmatched.

This clone was counted only a few times. The chain combines TRBV7-8 with TRBJ2-3, with TRBD2 matching 7 bases. The ends lost 6 bases at V and 0 bases at J; junction bases unmatched: 9. CDR3 size: 16 residues. Germline V gene lookup returns CDR1 SGHVS and CDR2 FQNEAQ. CDR3 sequence reads: CASSFLRGSSTDTQYF. CDR3 coding DNA: TGTGCCAGCAGTTTTCTGCGGGGGTCTAGCACAGATACGCAGTATTTT.

This chain uses TRBV27 with TRBJ1-3; D is undetermined. The CDR3 sequence is 11 residues long. CDR1 is MNHEY, CDR2 SMNVEV, per germline (reference sequence). The CDR3 region is CAAGDGNTIYF. The CDR3 bases are TGTGCAGCGGGCGACGGAAACACCATATATTTT.

The CDR3, as DNA: TGCGCCAGCAGCTTGATACAGGGGACTGAAGCTTTCTTT. Translated: CASSLIQGTEAFF. The chain couples TRBV5-1 to TRBJ1-1; 7 bases align to TRBD1. Germline V gene data show CDR1 as SGHRS and CDR2 as YFSETQ. This CDR3 is built from 13 residues. Germline trimming cut 1 base from V and 5 bases from J; bases unmatched to any gene: 2.

The chain uses TRBV5-1 and TRBJ1-2, with 7 bases fitting TRBD1. The germline V gene has CDR1 SGHRS and CDR2 YFSETQ. The CDR3 contains 15 residues. Unmatched junction bases numbered 12, after V lost 4 bases and J lost 6 bases. The CDR3 coding sequence is TGCGCCAGCAGCCCTGGGACAGCGTACGAGAATGGCTACACCTTC. This encodes CASSPGTAYENGYTF.

The rearrangement links TRBV6-1 to TRBJ1-2, with a tentative D call TRBD1 (6 bases). Germline V lookup: CDR1 MNHNS, CDR2 SASEGT. Trimming took off 0 bases at V and 7 bases at J, with 9 bases between the two ends. This CDR3 comprises 13 residues. The CDR3 loop is CASSEAQGPGYTF. The CDR3 coding sequence is TGTGCCAGCAGTGAAGCACAGGGCCCTGGCTACACCTTC.

The chain links TRBV5-4 to TRBJ1-1; D ambiguous. Germline V gives CDR1 SGHNT, CDR2 YYREEE (reference sequence). The CDR3 spans 12 residues. Between the trimmed V and J ends, which lost 10 bases and 5 bases, there was a span of 15 bases. CDR3 in DNA: TGTGCCTCTCGCGGAGGGCTAACTGAAGCTTTCTTT. Amino acids: CASRGGLTEAFF.

On this clone itself: One junction end disagrees with the germline gene, perhaps due to a read error. The chain carries TRBV2 and TRBJ1-3; unclear D gene. CDR1 and CDR2 (germline): SNHLY, FYNNEI. The CDR3 loop spans 13 amino acids. The DNA for the CDR3 is TGTGCCAGCAGAGAAGATTCTGGAAACACCATATATTTT. It codes for CASREDSGNTIYF.

This clone was detected a few times. The chain combines TRBV5-1 with TRBJ1-2; D gene unclear. V was pared by 5 bases and J by 4 bases, with 9 bases between. The CDR3 has 12 amino acids. Germline lookup yields CDR1 SGHRS and CDR2 YFSETQ. As DNA, the CDR3 is TGCGCCAGCAGGGCATCCCTCTATGGCTACACCTTC. Its translation: CASRASLYGYTF. Full variable domain (missing parts from reference TRBV5-1 and TRBJ1-2): KAGVTQTPRYLIKTRGQQVTLSCSPISGHRSVSWYQQTPGQGLQFLFEYFSETQRNKGNFPGRFSGRQFSNSRSEMNVSTLELGDSALYLCASRASLYGYTFGSGTRLTVV.